These 28 T cell receptor beta chains were sequenced from one sample in a study of T cell repertoires in cytomegalovirus infection. The antigens for these receptors are not known. TCRdb processed the reads anew with MiXCR; each CDR3 protein has one entry. Of 750,000 to 950,000 distinct CDR3 sequences listed, under 35% were seen once; the top ten hold under 15%. The sample here was cultured CD8+ T cells from PBMCs, taken from culture after CMV antigen stimulation. All receptors derive from a human donor in good health (CMV status not recorded). Some clones in this sample may be carry-over from other donors' samples.

This rearrangement joins TRBV29-1 to TRBJ1-2, with D maybe TRBD1 (5 bases). The CDR3 spans 13 residues. Trimming cost V 8 bases and J 3 bases, with 16 bases left between them. CDR1 and CDR2 (germline): SQVTM, ANQGSEA. CDR3 in DNA: TGCAGCACCGTCGGGGGTAGAGACTATGGCTACACCTTC. This codes for CSTVGGRDYGYTF.

This chain connects TRBV28 to TRBJ2-2, with unresolved D. CDR3 size: 16 residues. Trimming took off 3 bases at V and 4 bases at J, with 15 bases between the two ends. CDR1 is MDHEN and CDR2 is SYDVKM in the germline V gene. The CDR3 reads CASSFVGPLSTGELFF. The CDR3 DNA is TGTGCCAGCAGTTTTGTCGGACCATTATCCACCGGGGAGCTGTTTTTT.

The chain links TRBV6-5 to TRBJ2-3, with 8 bases fitting TRBD2. Germline lookup yields CDR1 MNHEY and CDR2 SVGAGI. Trimming cost V 2 bases and J 6 bases; bases outside gene matches: 13. The CDR3 extends over 17 amino acids. The CDR3 loop is CASSYSPLAATGDTQYF. The CDR3 coding sequence is TGTGCCAGCAGTTACAGCCCACTAGCGGCCACGGGGGATACGCAGTATTTT.

The chain is built from TRBV20-1 and TRBJ1-5, with TRBD1 as a possible D gene (6 bases). From germline, CDR1 is DFQATT and CDR2 SNEGSKA (reference sequence). Trimming shortened V by 3 bases and J by 2 bases, and 11 bases separated the two germline ends. This CDR3 has 14 amino acids. This CDR3 reads CSARSRGGNQPQHF. For the CDR3, the DNA is TGCAGTGCTAGGTCCAGGGGAGGCAATCAGCCCCAGCATTTT.

This clonotype was seen at least ten times. The chain employs TRBV15 and TRBJ2-3; no firm D call. The CDR3 spans 16 residues. Germline CDR1 LNHNV, CDR2 YYDKDF (reference sequence). Between the trimmed V and J ends, which lost 0 bases and 6 bases, there was a span of 16 bases. The chain's CDR3 is CATSREGTLRGDTQYF. The CDR3 DNA sequence: TGTGCCACCAGCAGAGAGGGCACACTGCGAGGTGATACGCAGTATTTT.

This clonotype showed up just once. Possible read error: a much larger clone is one base away. The genes are TRBV5-4 and TRBJ2-3; 7 bases are shared with TRBD1. CDR3 size: 15 residues. V shed 2 bases, J shed 0 bases, and the junction held 3 bases outside the gene matches. CDR1 is SGHNT, CDR2 YYREEE, per germline (reference sequence). In nucleotides, the CDR3 is TGTGCCAGCAGCTTTGGGACAGCTAGCACAGATACGCAGTATTTT. As protein: CASSFGTASTDTQYF.

This clonotype has a handful of counts. This chain links TRBV7-9 with TRBJ1-4, with TRBD1 matching 7 bases. This CDR3 has 14 amino acids. V shed 5 bases, J shed 8 bases, and the junction held 8 bases outside the gene matches. In germline, CDR1 is SEHNR, CDR2 FQNEAQ (reference sequence). Here the CDR3 DNA reads TGTGCCAGCAGCCCTACAGGGGTTGGCGAAAAACTGTTTTTT. The encoded protein is CASSPTGVGEKLFF. The full variable domain, rest sourced from reference TRBV7-9 and TRBJ1-4, is DTGVSQNPRHKITKRGQNVTFRCDPISEHNRLYWYRQTLGQGPEFLTYFQNEAQLEKSRLLSDRFSAERPKGSFSTLEIQRTEQGDSAMYLCASSPTGVGEKLFFGSGTQLSVL.

The chain joins TRBV7-9 to TRBJ2-1; D may be TRBD2 (6 bases). Per germline, CDR1 SEHNR and CDR2 FQNEAQ (reference sequence). The CDR3 length is 15 residues. The V end was cut by 6 bases, the J end by 4 bases, with 16 bases between. CDR3 DNA: TGTGCCAGCAGTCGACCGGGAGTGTCGTACAATGAGCAGTTCTTC. This sequence encodes CASSRPGVSYNEQFF. Complete variable domain (other parts from reference TRBV7-9 and TRBJ2-1): DTGVSQNPRHKITKRGQNVTFRCDPISEHNRLYWYRQTLGQGPEFLTYFQNEAQLEKSRLLSDRFSAERPKGSFSTLEIQRTEQGDSAMYLCASSRPGVSYNEQFFGPGTRLTVL.

This clonotype was observed a few times. The rearrangement joins TRBV7-6 to TRBJ2-1, with 8 bases matching TRBD2. CDR3 length equals 18 residues. Germline loops: CDR1 SGHVS, CDR2 FNYEAQ. The junction had 16 bases not matched to a gene; V was cut back by 5 bases and J by 4 bases. CDR3 sequence: CASSASRLSGGPYNEQFF. In DNA form, the CDR3 reads TGTGCCAGCAGCGCAAGCCGGTTGAGCGGGGGCCCTTACAATGAGCAGTTCTTC.

V gene TRBV6-5 combines with J gene TRBJ2-1, with unresolved D. Trimming removed 4 bases from V and 9 bases from J, with 10 bases in between. The CDR3 runs 12 residues. CDR1 and CDR2 (germline): MNHEY, SVGAGI. For the CDR3, the DNA is TGTGCCAGCAGTTCTTTCAAGGCTGAGCAGTTCTTC. Its translation: CASSSFKAEQFF.

The chain is built from TRBV6-6 and TRBJ1-1; a weak D match, TRBD1 (5 bases). Trimming pared 5 bases from V and 3 bases from J, leaving 16 bases between. CDR1 is MNHNY, CDR2 SVGAGI, per germline (reference sequence). This CDR3 comprises 15 residues. CDR3 in DNA: TGTGCCAGCAGTCCCTGGATCCGGGGGGACACTGAAGCTTTCTTT. Translation: CASSPWIRGDTEAFF.

This clonotype has ten or more counts. This chain joins TRBV7-9 and TRBJ2-1; 7 nucleotides match TRBD2. Trimming removed 0 bases from V and 4 bases from J; junction bases left unmatched: 6. From germline, CDR1 is SEHNR and CDR2 FQNEAQ (reference sequence). The CDR3 sequence is 16 residues long. The CDR3 reads CASSLARTSAYNEQFF. DNA for the CDR3: TGTGCCAGCAGCTTAGCGCGAACTAGCGCATACAATGAGCAGTTCTTC. Combining the CDR3 with reference TRBV7-9 and TRBJ2-1 gives the whole variable domain DTGVSQNPRHKITKRGQNVTFRCDPISEHNRLYWYRQTLGQGPEFLTYFQNEAQLEKSRLLSDRFSAERPKGSFSTLEIQRTEQGDSAMYLCASSLARTSAYNEQFFGPGTRLTVL.

This clonotype was seen ten or more times. The rearrangement joins TRBV7-2 to TRBJ1-1; D is unclear. Germline CDR1 and CDR2: SGHTA and FQGNSA. Deletions cut 8 bases from V and 3 bases from J, with 7 bases between. CDR3 length equals 11 residues. The CDR3 bases are TGTGCCAGCGGGGAATACACTGAAGCTTTCTTT. Amino acid sequence: CASGEYTEAFF.

This rearrangement joins TRBV6-5 to TRBJ2-7; 10 positions match TRBD2. Per the germline V gene, CDR1 is MNHEY and CDR2 is SVGAGI. This CDR3 is 15 amino acids long. The V gene end was trimmed by 4 bases and the J gene end by 7 bases; junction bases not matched to a gene: 10. The chain's CDR3 is CASSLVAGGLEEQYV. The CDR3 DNA reads TGTGCCAGCAGTTTAGTAGCGGGGGGCCTCGAAGAGCAGTACGTC.

This clonotype was seen more than once but under ten times. The chain employs TRBV14 and TRBJ1-4; D unresolved. The CDR3 contains 17 residues. Trimming pared 4 bases from V and 0 bases from J, leaving 15 bases between. The germline V gene has CDR1 SGHDN and CDR2 FVKESK. CDR3 DNA sequence: TGTGCCAGCAGCCGCCTACCACACGGGGCAACTAATGAAAAACTGTTTTTT. It specifies CASSRLPHGATNEKLFF. The whole variable domain, remainder taken from reference TRBV14 and TRBJ1-4, is EAGVTQFPSHSVIEKGQTVTLRCDPISGHDNLYWYRRVMGKEIKFLLHFVKESKQDESGMPNNRFLAERTGGTYSTLKVQPAELEDSGVYFCASSRLPHGATNEKLFFGSGTQLSVL.

Many counts were recorded for this clonotype. The rearrangement uses TRBV7-6 and TRBJ2-2; possibly TRBD1 for D (6 bases). The germline gives CDR1 SGHVS, CDR2 FNYEAQ. The CDR3 totals 14 residues. Trimming left V 3 bases short and J 2 bases short, with 7 bases between. The CDR3, as DNA: TGTGCCAGCAGCTTGGGGACAAACACCGGGGAGCTGTTTTTT. Amino acids: CASSLGTNTGELFF.

The chain uses TRBV19 and TRBJ2-1; 11 positions match TRBD2. The germline CDR1 and CDR2 sequences are LNHDA and SQIVND (reference sequence). There are 13 residues in the CDR3. The CDR3 nucleotides are TGTGCTGTTACTAGCGGGGGAAACAATGAGCAGTTCTTC. This gives the protein CAVTSGGNNEQFF.

The V call is TRBV6-1, the J call TRBJ2-1; a weak D match, TRBD2 (6 bases). The germline V gene has CDR1 MNHNS and CDR2 SASEGT. V lost 6 bases to trimming and J lost 3 bases, with 18 bases between them. This CDR3 spans 16 amino acids. CDR3 DNA: TGTGCCAGCAGCCCCCGGGGGACTCCTCTCTACAATGAGCAGTTCTTC. Protein sequence: CASSPRGTPLYNEQFF.

This clonotype was observed a handful of times. This chain connects TRBV7-8 to TRBJ1-6; D is undetermined. Germline CDR1 is SGHVS and CDR2 is FQNEAQ. Between the trimmed V and J ends, which lost 4 bases and 7 bases, there was a span of 17 bases. CDR3 size: 16 residues. CDR3 amino acids: CASSYDVMLPNSPLHF. CDR3 bases: TGTGCCAGCAGCTATGATGTCATGTTACCGAATTCACCCCTCCACTTT. Together with reference TRBV7-8 and TRBJ1-6, the CDR3 gives the full variable domain: GAGVSQSPRYKVAKRGQDVALRCDPISGHVSLFWYQQALGQGPEFLTYFQNEAQLDKSGLPSDRFFAERPEGSVSTLKIQRTQQEDSAVYLCASSYDVMLPNSPLHFGNGTRLTVT.

This clonotype was detected many times. The junction shows a germline mismatch at one end, possibly a read error. The chain has TRBV7-2 and TRBJ1-2; the D is unclear. The length of the CDR3 is 8 residues. Germline CDR1 is SGHTA and CDR2 is FQGNSA. DNA for the CDR3: TGTGCCAGCAGCCGCCTGCACTTC. Residues: CASSRLHF.

This clonotype was seen a few times. The chain recombines TRBV4-1 with TRBJ1-4; D is unresolved. There are 17 residues in the CDR3. The V end lost 0 bases, the J end lost 3 bases, and 14 bases lay between the germline ends. In germline, CDR1 is MGHRA, CDR2 YSYEKL. The CDR3 nucleotides are TGCGCCAGCAGCCAAGAAATGCCGGGATCCCCTAATGAAAAACTGTTTTTT. Its translation is CASSQEMPGSPNEKLFF.

This chain uses TRBV12-3 or TRBV12-4 with TRBJ2-7, with 7 bases identical to TRBD1. CDR3 length: 13 amino acids. Unmatched junction bases numbered 7, after V lost 5 bases and J lost 6 bases. The CDR3 DNA follows: TGTGCCAGCAGTACGGGACAGCACTTCGAGCAGTACTTC. It specifies CASSTGQHFEQYF.

This clonotype has just a few counts. J is TRBJ2-5 and V is TRBV7-2, with D perhaps matching TRBD2 (5 bases). The CDR3 has 15 residues. Trimming removed 1 base from V and 2 bases from J, with 11 bases in between. Per germline, CDR1 SGHTA and CDR2 FQGNSA. As DNA, the CDR3 is TGTGCCAGCAGCTTAGGGTTGAGGGCTCAAGAGACCCAGTACTTC. Amino acid sequence: CASSLGLRAQETQYF.

This clonotype has at least ten counts. The chain links TRBV6-2 or TRBV6-3 to TRBJ1-1; TRBD1 is a possible D gene (6 bases). This CDR3 has 15 amino acids. Germline loops: CDR1 MNHEY, CDR2 SVGEGT. Deletions cut 4 bases from V and 4 bases from J, with 16 bases between. The CDR3 nucleotides are TGTGCCAGCAGTTCGTGGACAGCGGGCCGCACTGAAGCTTTCTTT. It specifies CASSSWTAGRTEAFF.

This clonotype was picked up a small number of times. This chain links TRBV9 with TRBJ2-5; D unresolved. Germline assignment: CDR1 SGDLS and CDR2 YYNGEE. The CDR3 has 11 amino acids. V lost 7 bases, J lost 0 bases, and 4 bases lay in between. The CDR3 bases are TGTGCCAGCGAAGACCAAGAGACCCAGTACTTC. Its translation: CASEDQETQYF.

There are many counts of this clonotype. J is TRBJ1-6 and V is TRBV7-2; D remains ambiguous. V lost 7 bases to trimming and J lost 0 bases, with 13 bases between them. The CDR3 length is 16 residues. Germline V gene lookup returns CDR1 SGHTA and CDR2 FQGNSA. The CDR3 DNA follows: TGTGCCAGCACCATCCTTAGGAGCTCCTATAATTCACCCCTCCACTTT. Translating it yields CASTILRSSYNSPLHF.

The chain is built from TRBV4-1 and TRBJ2-7, with D tentatively TRBD2 (5 bases). The length of the CDR3 is 13 residues. The germline CDR1 and CDR2 sequences are MGHRA and YSYEKL. Trimming took 9 bases from V and 6 from J, leaving 18 bases between them. The CDR3 loop reads CARRGGGFGEQYV. CDR3 bases: TGCGCCAGAAGAGGAGGCGGGTTTGGCGAGCAGTACGTC.

The chain is built from TRBV2 and TRBJ1-2, with 12 bases aligning to TRBD1. There are 16 residues in the CDR3. Germline assignment: CDR1 SNHLY and CDR2 FYNNEI. V was clipped by 6 bases and J by 5 bases; unmatched bases: 10. CDR3 DNA sequence: TGTGCCAGCAGGGGCCAGGGACAGGGGGCCGGGTATGGCTACACCTTC. Its translation: CASRGQGQGAGYGYTF.